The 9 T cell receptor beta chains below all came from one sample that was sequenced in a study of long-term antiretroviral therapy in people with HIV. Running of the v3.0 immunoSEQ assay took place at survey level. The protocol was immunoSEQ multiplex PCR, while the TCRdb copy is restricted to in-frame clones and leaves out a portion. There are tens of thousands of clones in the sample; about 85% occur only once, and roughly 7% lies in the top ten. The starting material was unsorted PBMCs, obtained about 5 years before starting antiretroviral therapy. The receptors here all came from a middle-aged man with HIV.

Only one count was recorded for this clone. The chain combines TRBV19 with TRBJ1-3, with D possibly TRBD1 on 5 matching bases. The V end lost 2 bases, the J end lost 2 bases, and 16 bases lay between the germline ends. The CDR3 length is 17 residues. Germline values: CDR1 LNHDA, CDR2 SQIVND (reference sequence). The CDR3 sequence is CASSIYLKGTPGNTIYF. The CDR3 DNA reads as TGTGCCAGTAGTATATACCTGAAAGGGACGCCTGGAAACACCATATATTTT.

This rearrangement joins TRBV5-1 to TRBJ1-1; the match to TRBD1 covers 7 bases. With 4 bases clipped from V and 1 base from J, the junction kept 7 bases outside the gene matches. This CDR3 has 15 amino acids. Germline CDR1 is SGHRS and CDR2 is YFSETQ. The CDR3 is CASSQGQFRNTEAFF. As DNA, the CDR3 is TGCGCCAGCAGCCAGGGACAGTTTCGGAACACTGAAGCTTTCTTT.

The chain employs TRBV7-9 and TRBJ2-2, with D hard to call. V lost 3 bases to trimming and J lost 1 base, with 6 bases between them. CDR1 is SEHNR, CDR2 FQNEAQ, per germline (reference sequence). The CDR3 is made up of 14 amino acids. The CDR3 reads CASSLRQNTGELFF. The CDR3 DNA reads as TGTGCCAGCAGCTTGCGGCAGAACACCGGGGAGCTGTTTTTT.

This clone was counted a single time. The CDR3 region has the DNA TGTGCCAGCAGCAAAACGGAGCAGGGGGCCCGTCAGCCCCAGCATTTT. Protein sequence: CASSKTEQGARQPQHF. The genes are TRBV6-6 and TRBJ1-5; 8 positions agree with TRBD1. The CDR3 runs 16 residues. The V and J ends lost 6 bases and 6 bases, in that order; junction bases with no gene match: 13. CDR1 MNHNY and CDR2 SVGAGI come from the germline V gene (reference sequence).

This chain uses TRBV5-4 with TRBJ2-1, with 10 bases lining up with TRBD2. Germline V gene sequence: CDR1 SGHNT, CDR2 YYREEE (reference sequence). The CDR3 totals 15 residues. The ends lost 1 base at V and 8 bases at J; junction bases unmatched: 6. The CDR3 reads CASSLSLAGSDEQFF. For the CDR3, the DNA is TGTGCCAGCAGCTTGTCACTAGCGGGGTCCGATGAGCAGTTCTTC. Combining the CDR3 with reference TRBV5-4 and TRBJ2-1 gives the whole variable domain ETGVTQSPTHLIKTRGQQVTLRCSSQSGHNTVSWYQQALGQGPQFIFQYYREEENGRGNFPPRFSGLQFPNYSSELNVNALELDDSALYLCASSLSLAGSDEQFFGPGTRLTVL.

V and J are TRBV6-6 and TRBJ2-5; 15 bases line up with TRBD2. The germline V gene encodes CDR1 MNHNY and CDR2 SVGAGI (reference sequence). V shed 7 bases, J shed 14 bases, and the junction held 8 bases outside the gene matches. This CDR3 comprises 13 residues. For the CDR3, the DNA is TGTGCCAGCACCGGGGGGACTAGCGGGAGGCTTTACTTC. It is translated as CASTGGTSGRLYF.

CDR3 in amino acids: CASSSRTGAGYTF. The CDR3 bases are TGTGCCAGCAGTTCGCGAACGGGGGCTGGCTACACCTTC. The chain has TRBV27 and TRBJ1-2, with D tentatively TRBD1 (6 bases). This CDR3 is built from 13 residues. With 4 bases removed from V and 7 bases from J, the gap between germline ends came to 13 bases. The germline V gene encodes CDR1 MNHEY and CDR2 SMNVEV (reference sequence).

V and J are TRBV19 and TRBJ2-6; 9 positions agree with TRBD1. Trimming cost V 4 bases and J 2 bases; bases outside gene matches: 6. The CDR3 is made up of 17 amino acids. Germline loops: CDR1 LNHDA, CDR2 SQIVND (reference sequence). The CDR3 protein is CASSTLDRGAGANVLTF. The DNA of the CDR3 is TGTGCCAGTAGTACCTTGGACAGGGGAGCTGGGGCCAACGTCCTGACTTTC.

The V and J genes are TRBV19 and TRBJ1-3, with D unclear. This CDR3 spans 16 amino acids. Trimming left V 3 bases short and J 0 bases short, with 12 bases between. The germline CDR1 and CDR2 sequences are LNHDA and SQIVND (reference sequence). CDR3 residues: CASSIGLAASGNTIYF. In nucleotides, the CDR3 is TGTGCCAGTAGTATTGGGTTGGCTGCCTCTGGAAACACCATATATTTT.